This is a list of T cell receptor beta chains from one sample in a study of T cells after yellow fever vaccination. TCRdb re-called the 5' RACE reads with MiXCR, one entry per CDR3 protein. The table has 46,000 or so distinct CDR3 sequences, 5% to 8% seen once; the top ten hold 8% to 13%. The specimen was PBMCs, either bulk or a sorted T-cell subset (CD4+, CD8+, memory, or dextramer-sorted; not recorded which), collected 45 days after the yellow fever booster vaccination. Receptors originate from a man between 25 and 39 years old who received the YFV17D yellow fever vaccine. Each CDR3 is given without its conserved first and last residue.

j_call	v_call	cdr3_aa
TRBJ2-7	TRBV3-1	ASSFGQAGEQY
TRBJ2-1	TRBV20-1	SASLTGRGEQF
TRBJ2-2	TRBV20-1	SASTSARTGELF
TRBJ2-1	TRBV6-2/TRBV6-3	ASSYSMAGSDEQF
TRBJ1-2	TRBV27	ASSLVAGSSGYT
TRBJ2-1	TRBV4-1	ASSPLTSSNEQF
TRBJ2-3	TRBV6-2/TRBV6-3	ASSYFVPADTQY
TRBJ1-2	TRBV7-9	ASSKMGDYGYT
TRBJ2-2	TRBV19	ASSSPSFTGELF
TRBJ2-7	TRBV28	ASSHYRGGYEQY
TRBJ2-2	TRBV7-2	ASSLRDGELF
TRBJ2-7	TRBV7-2	ASSLAWGTPYEQY
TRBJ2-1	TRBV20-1	SASRGDNEQF
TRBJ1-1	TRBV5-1	ASSLALRNTEAF
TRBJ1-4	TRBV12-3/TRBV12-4	ASSFQANMF
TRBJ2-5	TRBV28	ATTPPGLRAETQY
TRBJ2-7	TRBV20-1	SGSPGLVPSEQY
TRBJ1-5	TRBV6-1	ASRDGGGNQPQH
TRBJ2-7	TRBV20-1	SARQGGPTYEQY